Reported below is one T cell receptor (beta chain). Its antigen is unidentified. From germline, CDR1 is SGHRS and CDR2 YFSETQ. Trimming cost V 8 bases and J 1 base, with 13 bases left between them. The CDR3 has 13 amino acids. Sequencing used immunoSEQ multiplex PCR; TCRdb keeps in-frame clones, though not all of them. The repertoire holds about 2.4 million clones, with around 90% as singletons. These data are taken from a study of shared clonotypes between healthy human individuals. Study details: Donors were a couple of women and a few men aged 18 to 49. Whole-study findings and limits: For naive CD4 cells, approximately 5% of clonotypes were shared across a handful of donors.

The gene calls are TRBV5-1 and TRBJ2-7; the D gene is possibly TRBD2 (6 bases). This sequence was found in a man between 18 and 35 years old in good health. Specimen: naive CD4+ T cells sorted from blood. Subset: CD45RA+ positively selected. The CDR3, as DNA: TGCGCCAGTCGGGGGACGGGATCCTACGAGCAGTACTTC. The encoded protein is CASRGTGSYEQYF.